This entry lists 10 T cell receptor beta chains sequenced from one sample in a study of regulatory T cells in long-lasting Graves disease. As to time point: persistent/refractory GD, antithyroid drugs over 5 years with positive TRAb. Scientists built the TCR library using RNA that was extracted from PBMCs. Through Arm-PCR of CDR3 regions and iRepertoire HTBI primers, TCR beta libraries were built. TCRdb ran MiXCR on the multiplex PCR reads and lists one entry per CDR3 protein. The sample consists of fewer than 600,000 distinct CDR3 sequences, roughly 22% of them appearing once. The sequences come from peripheral blood mononuclear cells (PBMCs), collected when the disease was refractory, from a patient treated with antithyroid drugs. These receptors all stem from a female donor with Graves disease.

The chain combines TRBV5-1 with TRBJ1-3; D remains unclear. Germline assignment: CDR1 SGHRS and CDR2 YFSETQ. The V end lost 6 bases, the J end lost 0 bases, and 10 bases lay between the germline ends. The CDR3 is 14 amino acids. CDR3 in DNA: TGCGCCAGCACAAGGGATGACTCTGGAAACACCATATATTTT. Amino acid sequence: CASTRDDSGNTIYF.

The chain links TRBV10-3 to TRBJ2-2, with 15 bases identical to TRBD2. Trimming took 6 bases from V and 1 from J; bases not matched to a gene: 3. The CDR3 length is 17 residues. The V gene's germline CDR1 is ENHRY and CDR2 SYGVKD. As DNA, the CDR3 is TGTGCCATCAGAGGGACTAGCGGGGGGTTGAACACCGGGGAGCTGTTTTTT. Amino acids: CAIRGTSGGLNTGELFF.

The genes are TRBV11-3 and TRBJ2-4; 8 bases fit TRBD1. After removal of 5 bases from V and 10 bases from J, the junction contained 10 bases not matched to a gene. Germline V CDR1 and CDR2: SGHNT, YENEEA. The CDR3 spans 14 residues. CDR3 loop: CASSQGRGQGIQYF. In DNA, the CDR3 is TGTGCCAGCAGCCAAGGGCGCGGACAGGGTATTCAGTACTTC.

J is TRBJ2-2 and V is TRBV6-5; 10 bases line up with TRBD2. Germline CDR1 reads MNHEY; CDR2 reads SVGAGI. This CDR3 comprises 18 residues. V was pared by 2 bases and J by 2 bases, with 8 bases of the junction left unmatched. CDR3 sequence: CASSYPLRTSGNTGELFF. For the CDR3, the DNA is TGTGCCAGCAGTTACCCGCTAAGGACTAGCGGTAACACCGGGGAGCTGTTTTTT.

In this sample, this clonotype turned up many times. The genes are TRBV7-2 and TRBJ2-2; 8 bases line up with TRBD2. The CDR3 covers 14 residues. Germline V gene sequence: CDR1 SGHTA, CDR2 FQGNSA. V shed 7 bases and J 7 bases; nucleotides not matched to a gene: 8. This CDR3 is CASMPTSANGELFF. The CDR3 region has the DNA TGTGCCAGCATGCCGACTAGCGCGAACGGGGAGCTGTTTTTT.

This clonotype appeared many times. The CDR3 spells CASRSRSRGYQETQYF. The CDR3 DNA is TGTGCCAGCAGGAGCCGTTCTCGGGGATACCAAGAGACCCAGTACTTC. This chain uses TRBV6-1 with TRBJ2-5; tentative D call: TRBD2 (5 bases). The germline V gene has CDR1 MNHNS and CDR2 SASEGT. This CDR3 has 16 residues. Trimming took off 6 bases at V and 0 bases at J, with 17 bases between the two ends.

This clonotype was observed at least ten times. V usage is TRBV3-1 and J usage is TRBJ1-4; D remains unclear. The V end lost 1 base, the J end lost 8 bases, and 11 bases lay between the germline ends. The CDR3 length is 14 residues. Germline loops: CDR1 LGHDT, CDR2 YNNKEL (reference sequence). The CDR3, as DNA: TGTGCCAGCAGCCAAGGGACTCGCCACGAAAAACTGTTTTTT. Translation: CASSQGTRHEKLFF.

Of note for this clonotype: The junction does not match germline at one end; this may be a read error. The chain combines TRBV11-1 with TRBJ2-7; TRBD1 is a possible D gene (6 bases). The CDR3 is 12 residues long. The germline V gene encodes CDR1 SGHAT and CDR2 FQDESV (reference sequence). CDR3 coding DNA: TGTGCCAGCAGCTTGACAGGCTACAAGCAGTACTTC. Translating gives CASSLTGYKQYF.

The chain is built from TRBV29-1 and TRBJ2-7; D is unclear. V lost 6 bases and J lost 4, with 7 bases in between. The CDR3 contains 10 residues. Germline V gene sequence: CDR1 SQVTM, CDR2 ANQGSEA. The CDR3 nucleotides read TGCAGCGTCAAAAATTACGAGCAGTACTTC. Translated: CSVKNYEQYF.

This clonotype was counted a few times. The gene calls are TRBV20-1 and TRBJ2-2; 9 bases fit TRBD2. The germline V gene encodes CDR1 DFQATT and CDR2 SNEGSKA (reference sequence). The CDR3 is 16 amino acids. J lost 2 bases, V lost 6 bases, and 10 bases had no gene match. CDR3 protein: CSALKSGGKNTGELFF. The CDR3 nucleotides are TGCAGTGCCCTTAAAAGCGGGGGGAAAAACACCGGGGAGCTGTTTTTT.